This T cell receptor (beta chain) stems from a study of cytomegalovirus exposure and HLA in healthy donors. Worth noting for this clone: What it binds is not known.

Deletions cut 5 bases from V and 0 bases from J, with 7 bases between. CDR3 size: 14 residues. CDR1 and CDR2 from the germline V gene are SEHNR and FQNEAQ (reference sequence). Overall study findings and caveats: Cytomegalovirus-associated TCR beta chains were listed, numbering 164. Usually a TCR sequence was rare, but some public TCRs were found in many donors. It has been reported that TCR beta sequences accurately predicted the HLA-A and HLA-B alleles of most subjects.

Vbeta (60) and Jbeta (13) primers were used in the PCR. Some clones are missing from TCRdb's copy, which holds only in-frame ones; the method was immunoSEQ multiplex PCR. The table records 300,000 or so clones, almost 85% of them present only once. Sequenced sample: PBMCs. This sequence originates from a woman in her thirties or forties in good health and CMV-seropositive. The chain is built from TRBV7-9 and TRBJ2-2; D is possibly TRBD2 (5 bases). CDR3: CASSTGTNTGELFF. The CDR3 DNA reads as TGTGCCAGCAGCACCGGGACGAACACCGGGGAGCTGTTTTTT. Variable domain in full (rest from reference TRBV7-9 and TRBJ2-2): DTGVSQNPRHKITKRGQNVTFRCDPISEHNRLYWYRQTLGQGPEFLTYFQNEAQLEKSRLLSDRFSAERPKGSFSTLEIQRTEQGDSAMYLCASSTGTNTGELFFGEGSRLTVL.